This T cell receptor (beta chain) was captured by sequencing in a study of T cell repertoires in ileal Crohn's disease. Looking at the study overall: The M6 sample came from neoterminal ileum during colonoscopy after surgery. Study findings and constraints: Mucosal expansions were suggested to be mainly CD8 T cells. The median delay to postoperative endoscopy was 6.9 months. Endoscopic recurrence occurred in every patient whose clonality exceeded 26.8%.

In the case of this clone: Antigen unknown.

CDR1 is SGDLS and CDR2 is YYNGEE in the germline V gene. J lost 5 bases, V lost 2 bases, and 13 bases had no gene match. CDR3 length: 17 residues. Time point defined: neoterminal ileum biopsy at postoperative endoscopy, about 6 months after surgery. This table comes from immunoSEQ multiplex PCR, and its TCRdb copy is limited to in-frame clones, with some not included. Here the sample spans about 17,000 clones, roughly 72% being singletons. Sequenced sample: ileal tissue. The chain is built from TRBV9 and TRBJ1-1; 9 positions agree with TRBD1. The sequence derives from an adult with Crohn's disease. The CDR3 region is CASSVDPGTGLKTEAFF. CDR3 nucleotides: TGTGCCAGCAGCGTTGACCCCGGGACAGGGTTAAAAACTGAAGCTTTCTTT.